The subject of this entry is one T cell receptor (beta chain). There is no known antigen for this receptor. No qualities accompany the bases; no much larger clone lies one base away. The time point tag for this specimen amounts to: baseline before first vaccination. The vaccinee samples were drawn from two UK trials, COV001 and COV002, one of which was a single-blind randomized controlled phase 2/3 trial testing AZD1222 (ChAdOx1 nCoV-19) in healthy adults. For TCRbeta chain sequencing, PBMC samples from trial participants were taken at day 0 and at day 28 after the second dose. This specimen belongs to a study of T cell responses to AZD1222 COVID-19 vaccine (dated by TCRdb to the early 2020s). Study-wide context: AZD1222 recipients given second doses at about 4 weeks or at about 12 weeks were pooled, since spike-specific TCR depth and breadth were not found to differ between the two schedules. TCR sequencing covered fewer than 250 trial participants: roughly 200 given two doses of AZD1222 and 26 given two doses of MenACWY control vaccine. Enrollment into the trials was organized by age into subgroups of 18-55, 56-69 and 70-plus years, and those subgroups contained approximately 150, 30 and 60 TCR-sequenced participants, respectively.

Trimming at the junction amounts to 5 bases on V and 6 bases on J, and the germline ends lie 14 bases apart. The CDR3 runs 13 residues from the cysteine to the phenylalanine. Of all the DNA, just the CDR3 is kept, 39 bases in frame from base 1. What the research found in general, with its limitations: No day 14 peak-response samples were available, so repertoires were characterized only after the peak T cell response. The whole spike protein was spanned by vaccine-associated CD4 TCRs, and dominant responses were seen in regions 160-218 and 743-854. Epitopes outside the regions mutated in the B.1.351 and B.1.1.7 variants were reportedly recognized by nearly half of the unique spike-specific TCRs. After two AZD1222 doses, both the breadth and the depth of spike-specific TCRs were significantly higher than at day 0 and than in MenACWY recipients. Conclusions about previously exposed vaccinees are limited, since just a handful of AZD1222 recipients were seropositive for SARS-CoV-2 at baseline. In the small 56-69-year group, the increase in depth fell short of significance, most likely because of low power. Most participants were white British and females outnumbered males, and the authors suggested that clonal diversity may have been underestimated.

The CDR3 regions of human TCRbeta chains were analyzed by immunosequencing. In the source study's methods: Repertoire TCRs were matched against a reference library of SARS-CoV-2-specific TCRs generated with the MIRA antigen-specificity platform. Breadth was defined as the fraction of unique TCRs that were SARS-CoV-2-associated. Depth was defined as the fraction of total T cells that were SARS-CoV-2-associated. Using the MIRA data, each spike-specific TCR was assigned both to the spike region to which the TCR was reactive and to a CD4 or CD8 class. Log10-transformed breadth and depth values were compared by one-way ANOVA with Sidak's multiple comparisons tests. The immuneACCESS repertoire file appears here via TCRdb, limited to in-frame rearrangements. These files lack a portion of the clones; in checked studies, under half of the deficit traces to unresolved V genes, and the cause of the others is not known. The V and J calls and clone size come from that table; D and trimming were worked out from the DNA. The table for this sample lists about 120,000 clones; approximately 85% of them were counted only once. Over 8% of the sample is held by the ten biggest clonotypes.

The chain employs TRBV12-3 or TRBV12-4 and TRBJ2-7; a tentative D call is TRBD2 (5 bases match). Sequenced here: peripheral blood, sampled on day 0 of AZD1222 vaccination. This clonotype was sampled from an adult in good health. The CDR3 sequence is CASSPQRRSEQYF. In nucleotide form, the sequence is TGTGCCAGCAGTCCGCAACGGAGGTCCGAGCAGTACTTC.